This T cell receptor beta chain is from a study of shared clonotypes between healthy human individuals. General study points: Richness estimates generally favored naive over memory subsets.

Trimming took off 4 bases at V and 3 bases at J, with 12 bases between the two ends. The CDR3 is made up of 14 amino acids. The germline CDR1 and CDR2 sequences are MNHEY and SMNVEV (reference sequence). A note on this clone: Antigen specificity is unknown.

Profiled with immunoSEQ multiplex PCR; TCRdb holds only in-frame clones, not every one. The table includes more than 550,000 clones, about 90% detected once. This clonotype originated in a young man in good health. Some clones in this sample may be carry-over from other donors' samples. Material for sequencing was memory CD8+ T cells from PBMCs. This sample's subset: CD45RO+ cells pooled with CCR7-negative TemRA cells. This chain joins TRBV27 and TRBJ1-2, with unresolved D. CDR3 amino acids: CASSSRSQYYGYTF. In nucleotides, the CDR3 is TGTGCCAGCAGTTCCCGATCGCAATACTATGGCTACACCTTC.